This T cell receptor beta chain came from a study of cytomegalovirus exposure and HLA in healthy donors. It was with 60 Vbeta and 13 Jbeta primers that the PCR ran. Sequenced by immunoSEQ multiplex PCR; TCRdb stores in-frame clones only, minus some. Altogether 100,000 to 150,000 clones are present, around 77% being singletons, with the ten largest covering roughly 5.5%. A remark on this clone: Its antigen is unidentified.

The CDR3 length is 14 residues. The germline V and J ends were trimmed by 1 base and 6 bases, with 11 bases remaining between them. Germline-derived CDR1 and CDR2 are MNHNS and SASEGT. Notes on the study in general: Some V segments (TRBV6-2 and TRBV6-3 among them) were excluded as indistinguishable.

The gene calls are TRBV6-1 and TRBJ2-3; D perhaps matches TRBD1 (6 bases). Sequencing was performed on PBMCs. The receptor was derived from a man aged 25-45 years in good health and CMV-seronegative. CDR3 protein: CASSEGNRVDTQYF. DNA of the CDR3: TGTGCCAGCAGTGAAGGGAACAGGGTGGATACGCAGTATTTT.